This T cell receptor (beta chain) was retrieved from a study of esophageal squamous cell carcinoma under preoperative chemotherapy (dated by TCRdb to the late 2010s). Background on the whole study: In the study, TCR repertoires were profiled in both peripheral blood T cells and tumor-infiltrating lymphocytes. The study examined the effect of paclitaxel-nedaplatin chemotherapy on T-cell receptor repertoires in patients with esophageal squamous cell carcinoma. Five or six patients with primary esophageal squamous cell carcinoma made up the cohort. Repertoires from samples collected before paclitaxel-nedaplatin therapy were compared with repertoires from samples collected after the therapy.

Taking its sample share into account, this clonotype is large (0.1 to 1%). No cognate antigen has been identified for it. No much larger clonotype is one base removed from it; base qualities were not supplied. Library creation used PCR. The sequencer listed for this sample is HiSeq X Ten. High-throughput sequencing was used to characterize TCR repertoires. Through fastp at Q25 and MiXCR, TCRdb rebuilt clones from the public reads, retaining in-frame beta chains. Entries are consolidated by CDR3 protein sequence, retaining the most common genes and DNA. For this sample there are roughly 9,300 distinct CDR3 sequences; approximately 48% appear just once. The ten largest clones capture 12% to 15% of the sample. In light of the paper, this sample's time point label describes: after preoperative PTX-NDP chemotherapy. Patients received paclitaxel-nedaplatin as preoperative chemotherapy before surgery. What the research found in general, with its limitations: After chemotherapy, peripheral T cells showed a significant rise in TCR diversity, whereas tumor-infiltrating lymphocytes did not. Only five or six patients with esophageal squamous cell carcinoma were analyzed, making for a small cohort. Clonotype frequencies shifted immediately and substantially under paclitaxel-nedaplatin therapy, and abundant clones were more likely to contract than to amplify. Rather than arising solely from local clonal changes, post-treatment tumor-infiltrating lymphocytes appeared to come partly from peripheral T cells that migrated into the tumor.

The sequence derives from a human donor with esophageal squamous cell carcinoma. The donor label of this sample is uncertain. The sample was acquired from a patient given preoperative chemotherapy.

The CDR3 sequence is CASSRMGLTGLLGTGELFF. The bases are TGTGCCAGCAGCCGCATGGGACTGACAGGGCTGTTGGGCACCGGGGAGCTGTTTTTT. The rearranged segments are TRBV6-1 and TRBJ2-2, and TRBD1 may be the D gene, going by 7 matching bases. Trimming at the junction amounts to 6 bases on V and 4 bases on J, and the germline ends lie 27 bases apart. CDR1 is given as MNHNS and CDR2 as SASEGT, both from the germline V gene. There are 19 amino acids in the CDR3, from cysteine to phenylalanine inclusive. Only the CDR3 DNA is retained, 57 bases long and in frame from the first base.